The rows below give T cell receptor beta chains drawn from one sample of a study of T-cell reconstitution after alpha-beta-depleted transplantation in children. MiXCR was run by TCRdb on the PCR reads, yielding one entry per CDR3 protein. Of around 230,000 distinct CDR3 sequences in the sample, roughly a sixth are singletons; the top ten hold 40% to 50%. The material sequenced was PBMCs, mostly from graft donor cells, taken 360 days after TCRalphabeta/CD19-depleted stem cell transplant. The receptors come from a male patient aged 2 to 10 who had a stem cell transplant for acute lymphoblastic leukemia, so the T cells may come from the graft donor. The CDR3 runs from the conserved cysteine through the conserved F or W. A D gene is named only where the DNA matches it firmly. Clone size is given for some rows only: seen once, a few or many times, or a class if the clone is expanded.

TGCGCCAGCAGAGGGGGCACTAACACCGGGGAGCTGTTTTTT	CASRGGTNTGELFF	NA	TRBV4-1	TRBJ2-2	TRBD1
TGTGCCAGCAGCTTAGGTCTCGAGCAGTACTTC	CASSLGLEQYF	NA	TRBV11-2	TRBJ2-7	NA
TGTGCCAGCAGCCCCCACCGGGGCGTTCCAAATCAGCCCCAGCATTTT	CASSPHRGVPNQPQHF	NA	TRBV12-3/TRBV12-4	TRBJ1-5	NA
TGCGCCAGCAGCGGGGGCCAGGTCTACGAGCAGTACTTC	CASSGGQVYEQYF	many	TRBV5-1	TRBJ2-7	NA
TGTGCCAGCAGCCCCGTCTACAATGAGCAGTTCTTC	CASSPVYNEQFF	many	TRBV7-2	TRBJ2-1	NA
TGCGCCAGCAGCCCGGGGCCCCCGTCGGATCAGCCCCAGCATTTT	CASSPGPPSDQPQHF	NA	TRBV5-1	TRBJ1-5	NA
TGCGCCAGCAGCTTTCATCGTACGGGCACTGAAGCTTTCTTT	CASSFHRTGTEAFF	NA	TRBV5-1	TRBJ1-1	NA
TGTGCCAGCAGCTTAGAGGTGCGGGGGGCCATCTATGAGCAGTTCTTC	CASSLEVRGAIYEQFF	many	TRBV7-2	TRBJ2-1	TRBD2
TGTGCCAGCCGCCCCGGCCAGCCCAACTATGGCTACACCTTC	CASRPGQPNYGYTF	few	TRBV6-1	TRBJ1-2	NA
TGTGCCAGCAGTGAATGGGGGACTAGCGGGCAAGAGACCCAGTACTTC	CASSEWGTSGQETQYF	NA	TRBV2	TRBJ2-5	TRBD2
TGCAGCGTTGAAGACTGGGAGACCCAGTACTTC	CSVEDWETQYF	few	TRBV29-1	TRBJ2-5	NA
TGTGCCAGCAGTTTAAAGGGGTCCTATCAACTCGGCTACACCTTC	CASSLKGSYQLGYTF	NA	TRBV12-3/TRBV12-4	TRBJ1-2	NA
TGTGCCAGCAGAGCAGGACAGGCGAACACTGAAGCTTTCTTT	CASRAGQANTEAFF	NA	TRBV27	TRBJ1-1	TRBD1
TGTGCCAGCAGTCCGGGCCCTTTCGGAGCCAGCTCCTACGAGCAGTACTTC	CASSPGPFGASSYEQYF	NA	TRBV6-1	TRBJ2-7	NA
TGTGCCAGCAGCCCCTACGGGACAGGGGGCTACGAGCAGTACTTC	CASSPYGTGGYEQYF	many	TRBV7-9	TRBJ2-7	TRBD1
TGCGCCAGCAGCTTGGAGACTAGCGGGATTGGCACAGATACGCAGTATTTT	CASSLETSGIGTDTQYF	NA	TRBV5-1	TRBJ2-3	TRBD2
TGTGCCAGCAGTTACCCCACCGTCCGTTGGGCTACAGAAGTACAAGAGACCCAGTACTTC	CASSYPTVRWATEVQETQYF	NA	TRBV6-2/TRBV6-3	TRBJ2-5	NA
TGTGCCAGCTCACCACTAGCGGGAAGACACAATGAGCAGTTCTTC	CASSPLAGRHNEQFF	NA	TRBV18	TRBJ2-1	TRBD2
TGTGCCATCAGTTCACGGGACCCAGGGGCCGCCTTGTACGAGCAGTACTTC	CAISSRDPGAALYEQYF	few	TRBV10-3	TRBJ2-7	NA
TGTGCCAGCAGCTTAGAAGAAACCAAAAACATTCAGTACTTC	CASSLEETKNIQYF	NA	TRBV7-8	TRBJ2-4	NA
TGTGCCAGCAGTGGAACGGACAGTCAAGAGACCCAGTACTTC	CASSGTDSQETQYF	NA	TRBV6-1	TRBJ2-5	NA
TGTGCCAGCAGTGAAGATAGAGGATCTGGAAACACCATATATTTT	CASSEDRGSGNTIYF	few	TRBV6-1	TRBJ1-3	NA
TGTGCCAGCAGCTACCCTCTTCGGGAGACCCAGTACTTC	CASSYPLRETQYF	few	TRBV7-6	TRBJ2-5	NA
TGTGCCAGCAGCTTAACTGGCTCTGGGAACACTGAAGCTTTCTTT	CASSLTGSGNTEAFF	few	TRBV7-2	TRBJ1-1	NA
TGTGCCACCAGCAGAGATGTGGTTACCACCGGGGAGCTGTTTTTT	CATSRDVVTTGELFF	few	TRBV15	TRBJ2-2	NA
TGTGCCAGCAGTGCCCGGGACACTCAAATTTACGAGCAGTACTTC	CASSARDTQIYEQYF	many	TRBV6-1	TRBJ2-7	NA
TGCAGCGGCGGGACAGGGGGCATGGATGAGCAGTTCTTC	CSGGTGGMDEQFF	NA	TRBV29-1	TRBJ2-1	TRBD1
TGTGCCAGCAGTTACTCGAAGGGGGGTCCCGGGGAGCTGTTTTTT	CASSYSKGGPGELFF	few	TRBV6-2/TRBV6-3	TRBJ2-2	NA
TGCAGTGCTAGACCCGGGACAGGCACCTACGAGCAGTACTTC	CSARPGTGTYEQYF	NA	TRBV20-1	TRBJ2-7	TRBD1
TGTGCCAGCAGTTTAGTCAGGAACACTGAAGCTTTCTTT	CASSLVRNTEAFF	NA	TRBV12-3/TRBV12-4	TRBJ1-1	NA
TGTGCCAGCAGCTTAAATGTGCGAAGAAACACCGGGGAGCTGTTTTTT	CASSLNVRRNTGELFF	NA	TRBV11-2	TRBJ2-2	NA
TGTGCCAGCAGCCATCAGATAGGGACAGAGGAAAGCTCTGGGGCCAACGTCCTGACTTTC	CASSHQIGTEESSGANVLTF	NA	TRBV28	TRBJ2-6	TRBD1
TGTGCCAGCAGTCAACGCGGAGCCATTTACAATGAGCAGTTCTTC	CASSQRGAIYNEQFF	few	TRBV12-3/TRBV12-4	TRBJ2-1	NA
TGTGCCAGCACCCGGGGCCGGAGCGCCGGGGAGCTGTTTTTT	CASTRGRSAGELFF	NA	TRBV5-6	TRBJ2-2	NA
TGCAGTGCTAGTTTTTGGGACACTGAAGCTTTCTTT	CSASFWDTEAFF	many	TRBV20-1	TRBJ1-1	NA
TGTGCCAGCAGTTCCACTCCGGGACAGGGGGTCTACGAGCAGTACTTC	CASSSTPGQGVYEQYF	few	TRBV12-3/TRBV12-4	TRBJ2-7	TRBD1
TGCAGTGCTAGTGGACCTGAAAATCAGCCCCAGCATTTT	CSASGPENQPQHF	few	TRBV20-1	TRBJ1-5	NA
TGTGCCAGCAGTTTAATAGGGGGTGGTGGCTACACCTTC	CASSLIGGGGYTF	NA	TRBV27	TRBJ1-2	NA
TGTGCCAGCTCACCACTAACCCACAATGAGCAGTTCTTC	CASSPLTHNEQFF	once	TRBV18	TRBJ2-1	NA
TGTGCCAGTAGTCTACCGACAGGGATCGGGACTGAAGCTTTCTTT	CASSLPTGIGTEAFF	many	TRBV19	TRBJ1-1	TRBD1
TGTGCCAGCAGGGGGACAGGGCCCCCTCACGAGCAGTACTTC	CASRGTGPPHEQYF	many	TRBV25-1	TRBJ2-7	TRBD1
TGTGCCATCAGAAGCCCCGGGACAGGGGTTACGGATACGCAGTATTTT	CAIRSPGTGVTDTQYF	few	TRBV10-3	TRBJ2-3	TRBD1
TGTGCCAGCAACAAAGGGGGGGTAGCGGGGGTGAATGAGCAGTTCTTC	CASNKGGVAGVNEQFF	NA	TRBV12-3/TRBV12-4	TRBJ2-1	TRBD2
TGCAGTGCTAGAGAACTAGCCAAAAACATTCAGTACTTC	CSARELAKNIQYF	many	TRBV20-1	TRBJ2-4	NA
TGTGCCAGCAGTTTATCCCCCGACTTCTTGAGCTCCTACAATGAGCAGTTCTTC	CASSLSPDFLSSYNEQFF	NA	TRBV27	TRBJ2-1	NA
TGCGCCAGCAGCTCCGGGACAGGGGTCGATGAGCAGTTCTTC	CASSSGTGVDEQFF	many	TRBV5-1	TRBJ2-1	TRBD1
TGTGCCAGCAGCACAATTGGGAACACTGAAGCTTTCTTT	CASSTIGNTEAFF	few	TRBV9	TRBJ1-1	NA
TGCAGCGTTGAATGGCAGAGCTCCTACGAGCAGTACTTC	CSVEWQSSYEQYF	NA	TRBV29-1	TRBJ2-7	NA
TGTGCCATCAGGATTGGGGGACTAGCGGGCTCCTACGAGCAGTACTTC	CAIRIGGLAGSYEQYF	few	TRBV10-3	TRBJ2-7	TRBD2
TGTGCCAGCTCTTCAGACAGGGTCGGAAACACCATATATTTT	CASSSDRVGNTIYF	NA	TRBV6-1	TRBJ1-3	TRBD1
TGTGCCAGCAGCCAAGAGAACAGGGGGCATATCTACAATGAGCAGTTCTTC	CASSQENRGHIYNEQFF	NA	TRBV14	TRBJ2-1	TRBD1
TGTGCCAGCAGCACTCAGGACAGGGTCCTCGGGGAGCTGTTTTTT	CASSTQDRVLGELFF	NA	TRBV7-9	TRBJ2-2	TRBD1
TGTGCCAGTAGTTTTACAGGACCGGCAGAAAAACTGTTTTTT	CASSFTGPAEKLFF	NA	TRBV19	TRBJ1-4	NA
TGTGCCAGCAGCTCTAGCCCGGGACTAGGGGTCGATGAGCAGTTCTTC	CASSSSPGLGVDEQFF	few	TRBV7-2	TRBJ2-1	TRBD2
TGTGCCAGCAGCCCCGTTATAGAGACCTACGAGCAGTACTTC	CASSPVIETYEQYF	many	TRBV28	TRBJ2-7	NA